A single sample gave rise to the 23 T cell receptor beta chains below, sequenced in a study of T cell responses to AZD1222 COVID-19 vaccine. Generated by immunoSEQ multiplex PCR, the TCRdb table keeps only in-frame clones and is missing some. The profile shows over 90,000 clones, approximately 84% of them singletons. The starting material was peripheral blood, obtained on day 0 of AZD1222 vaccination. The receptors derive from an adult in good health.

The rearrangement links TRBV6-6 to TRBJ1-1, with D unclear. The CDR3 runs to 13 residues. V gave up 2 bases and J gave up 4 bases, with 8 bases separating them. CDR1 and CDR2 (germline): MNHNY, SVGAGI (reference sequence). CDR3 sequence reads: CASSYVGSTEAFF. CDR3 bases: TGTGCCAGCAGTTACGTGGGGAGCACTGAAGCTTTCTTT.

In the case of this clone: Within the sample, other DNA sequences also encode this same CDR3. The chain couples TRBV10-3 to TRBJ1-4; 10 bases are a match to TRBD1. V shed 6 bases and J 8 bases; nucleotides not matched to a gene: 3. This CDR3 region has 13 residues. Germline V gene lookup returns CDR1 ENHRY and CDR2 SYGVKD. The chain's CDR3 is CAIRGGQGEKLFF. For the CDR3, the DNA is TGTGCCATCAGGGGGGGACAGGGGGAAAAACTGTTTTTT.

The rearrangement links TRBV7-2 to TRBJ2-7, with a possible D match to TRBD1 (6 bases). The CDR3 is 14 residues long. V gave up 1 base and J gave up 4 bases, with 11 bases separating them. The germline gives CDR1 SGHTA, CDR2 FQGNSA. The CDR3, as DNA: TGTGCCAGCAGCTTAGAGGGCAGGGGATACGAGCAGTACGTC. Protein product: CASSLEGRGYEQYV.

The chain has TRBV5-4 and TRBJ2-1; no reliable D call. V dropped 2 bases and J dropped 4 bases, with 13 bases sitting between them. In germline, CDR1 is SGHNT, CDR2 YYREEE (reference sequence). The CDR3 covers 15 residues. CDR3 bases: TGTGCCAGCAGCTTAACGGGCGCCGGGTACAATGAGCAGTTCTTC. This encodes CASSLTGAGYNEQFF.

The V gene is TRBV5-1, the J gene TRBJ1-6; 8 nucleotides agree with TRBD1. The V and J ends lost 0 bases and 6 bases, in that order; junction bases with no gene match: 11. This CDR3 is built from 18 residues. Germline V gives CDR1 SGHRS, CDR2 YFSETQ. This chain's CDR3 is CASSLATGTGRSNSPLHF. CDR3 in DNA: TGCGCCAGCAGCTTGGCGACCGGGACAGGCAGAAGTAATTCACCCCTCCACTTT.

J is TRBJ1-6 and V is TRBV28; D is undetermined. The V gene's germline CDR1 is MDHEN and CDR2 SYDVKM. V was clipped by 6 bases and J by 3 bases, with 6 bases between them. The CDR3 loop spans 13 amino acids. CDR3 sequence: CASRSDYNSPLHF. In DNA form, the CDR3 reads TGTGCCAGCAGATCCGACTATAATTCACCCCTCCACTTT.

The CDR3 DNA follows: TGTGCCAGCAGTCTAAGCGGAGACTACAATGAGCAGTTCTTC. This translates into CASSLSGDYNEQFF. The chain links TRBV6-5 to TRBJ2-1, with D maybe TRBD2 (5 bases). The CDR3 runs to 14 residues. Trimming stripped 5 bases from V and 3 bases from J, with 11 bases between. Germline V gene sequence: CDR1 MNHEY, CDR2 SVGAGI.

The genes are TRBV11-3 and TRBJ1-1; 7 bases fit TRBD1. This CDR3 spans 15 amino acids. Per the germline V gene, CDR1 is SGHNT and CDR2 is YENEEA. V gave up 5 bases and J gave up 3 bases; unmatched junction bases: 9. CDR3 DNA: TGTGCCAGCAGCCCAGGTCCCGACAGGGACACTGAAGCTTTCTTT. Translation: CASSPGPDRDTEAFF.

This clone was counted many times. The rearrangement uses TRBV16 and TRBJ2-3; D is ambiguous. Trimming left V 3 bases short and J 3 bases short, with 4 bases between. Germline CDR1 and CDR2: KGHSY and FQNENV. The CDR3 contains 12 residues. CDR3 sequence: CASSQGTDTQYF. As DNA, the CDR3 is TGTGCCAGCAGCCAGGGGACAGATACGCAGTATTTT.

In DNA, the CDR3 is TGCGCCAGCAGCCAAGATCCCCAGGGGGCATTTGAGACCCAGTACTTC. Its translation: CASSQDPQGAFETQYF. The chain uses TRBV4-1 and TRBJ2-5, with 8 bases matching TRBD1. The V gene end was trimmed by 0 bases and the J gene end by 5 bases; junction bases not matched to a gene: 8. The CDR3 totals 16 residues. Germline CDR1 reads MGHRA; CDR2 reads YSYEKL.

This clone was seen many times. The chain carries TRBV5-5 and TRBJ2-7, with 14 bases aligning to TRBD2. V lost 0 bases, J lost 5 bases, and 4 bases stayed unmatched. Germline V CDR1 and CDR2: SGHKS, YYEKEE (reference sequence). The CDR3 totals 16 residues. CDR3 residues: CASSLEGLAGVHEQYF. The CDR3 coding sequence is TGTGCCAGCAGCTTGGAGGGACTAGCGGGAGTGCACGAGCAGTACTTC.

The rearrangement uses TRBV28 and TRBJ2-5; 7 nucleotides match TRBD2. Trimming removed 8 bases from V and 2 bases from J; junction bases left unmatched: 11. This CDR3 contains 15 residues. Germline CDR1 reads MDHEN; CDR2 reads SYDVKM. The CDR3 is CASRDERGEQETQYF. CDR3 sequence (DNA): TGTGCCAGCCGTGATGAACGGGGGGAACAAGAGACCCAGTACTTC. The full variable domain, in which reference TRBV28 and TRBJ2-5 provide the parts outside the CDR3, is DVKVTQSSRYLVKRTGEKVFLECVQDMDHENMFWYRQDPGLGLRLIYFSYDVKMKEKGDIPEGYSVSREKKERFSLILESASTNQTSMYLCASRDERGEQETQYFGPGTRLLVL.

The CDR3 loop reads CASSQDPAGGTEQYF. The DNA of the CDR3 is TGCGCCAGCAGCCAAGATCCAGCGGGAGGGACCGAGCAGTACTTC. The chain carries TRBV4-3 and TRBJ2-7, with 10 bases aligning to TRBD2. From germline, CDR1 is LGHNA and CDR2 YSLEER. This CDR3 has 15 amino acids. V shed 0 bases, J shed 6 bases, and the junction held 5 bases outside the gene matches.

This chain links TRBV6-7 with TRBJ2-1; 10 bases align to TRBD1. TRBV6-7 is annotated as an ORF whose role is uncertain. The J segment lost 4 bases and the V segment lost 2 bases, leaving 5 bases of the junction unmatched. This CDR3 has 16 amino acids. Here the CDR3 reads CASSYPRQGAYNEQFF. The CDR3 DNA is TGTGCCAGCAGTTACCCCAGACAGGGGGCATACAATGAGCAGTTCTTC.

The CDR3 here is CSAQPRGAGEKLFF. Written as DNA, the CDR3 is TGCAGCGCCCAACCCCGGGGGGCCGGCGAAAAACTGTTTTTT. The rearrangement links TRBV29-1 to TRBJ1-4; the D gene is possibly TRBD1 (6 bases). The V and J ends lost 7 bases and 8 bases respectively, with 20 bases between them. Looked up from germline, CDR1 is SQVTM and CDR2 is ANQGSEA. This CDR3 is built from 14 residues.

The V call is TRBV12-3 or TRBV12-4, the J call TRBJ1-2, with a tentative D call TRBD1 (6 bases). The CDR3 is made up of 13 amino acids. With 5 bases removed from V and 5 bases from J, the gap between germline ends came to 12 bases. The CDR3 loop reads CASSTDRKYGYTF. The CDR3 DNA reads as TGTGCCAGCAGTACGGACAGAAAATATGGCTACACCTTC.

The V gene is TRBV21-1, the J gene TRBJ1-1. TRBV21-1 is classified as a pseudogene. The CDR3 loop spans 13 amino acids. The CDR3 spells CASSKALLAEAFF. The CDR3 nucleotides are TGTGCCAGCAGCAAAGCGCTTCTGGCTGAAGCTTTCTTT.

This chain uses TRBV2 with TRBJ1-6; D uncertain. Germline V CDR1 and CDR2: SNHLY, FYNNEI. The CDR3 sequence is 15 residues long. V dropped 8 bases and J dropped 0 bases, with 11 bases sitting between them. The CDR3 DNA sequence: TGTGCCAGCGCAGAGTGGAGCTCCTATAATTCACCCCTCCACTTT. Its protein product is CASAEWSSYNSPLHF.

This clone was detected once. V usage is TRBV28 and J usage is TRBJ2-7; 7 bases fit TRBD1. Germline CDR1 is MDHEN and CDR2 is SYDVKM. The CDR3 is 15 amino acids. J gave up 3 bases and V 6 bases, and 11 bases lay outside the gene matches. The CDR3 nucleotides are TGTGCCAGCAGCCGAGGGACAGCCAGACTCTACGAGCAGTACTTC. Translated, it gives CASSRGTARLYEQYF.

This clone was detected a few times. V usage is TRBV20-1 and J usage is TRBJ1-1; D not certain. V shed 3 bases and J shed 1 base, with 6 bases lying between them. The CDR3 sequence is 12 residues long. The germline CDR1 and CDR2 sequences are DFQATT and SNEGSKA (reference sequence). The CDR3 reads CSASIGNTEAFF. In nucleotides, the CDR3 is TGCAGTGCTAGTATCGGGAACACTGAAGCTTTCTTT.

The V gene is TRBV7-2, the J gene TRBJ2-2; D might be TRBD1 or TRBD2, each matching 5 bases. Germline lookup yields CDR1 SGHTA and CDR2 FQGNSA. The CDR3 sequence is 15 residues long. Between the trimmed V and J ends, which lost 6 bases and 0 bases, there was a span of 11 bases. The CDR3 sequence is CASRAGTSNTGELFF. CDR3 nucleotides: TGTGCCAGCAGGGCCGGGACCTCGAACACCGGGGAGCTGTTTTTT.

The chain carries TRBV19 and TRBJ2-1; tentatively, D is TRBD1 or TRBD2 (6 bases each). Germline-derived CDR1 and CDR2 are LNHDA and SQIVND (reference sequence). This CDR3 region has 14 residues. Trimming pared 5 bases from V and 0 bases from J, leaving 8 bases between. The CDR3 here is CASSGGGSYNEQFF. In DNA form, the CDR3 reads TGTGCCAGTAGTGGAGGGGGCTCCTACAATGAGCAGTTCTTC.

The chain joins TRBV24-1 to TRBJ1-5; a weak D match, TRBD1 (6 bases). The V gene lost 9 bases and the J gene lost 7 bases, with 15 bases spanning the gap. This CDR3 has 13 residues. Germline V CDR1 and CDR2: KGHDR, SFDVKD. The CDR3 here is CATGGDGRQPQHF. Here the CDR3 DNA reads TGTGCCACCGGGGGCGATGGTCGGCAGCCCCAGCATTTT.